This T cell receptor (beta chain) was identified during a study of blood T cell repertoires in COVID-19. J gave up 0 bases and V 7 bases, and 14 bases lay outside the gene matches. CDR1 and CDR2 from the germline V gene are MDHEN and SYDVKM. CDR3 length equals 18 residues. The participants were between about 18 and 90 years old and came from 20 to 30 US areas. Some clones are missing from TCRdb's copy, which holds only in-frame ones; the method was immunoSEQ multiplex PCR. The sample has around 150,000 clones, approximately 88% seen once. This rearrangement joins TRBV28 to TRBJ1-5; TRBD1 matches at 8 bases. The TCR was taken from a woman aged 55-75 years who had recovered from COVID-19. Source material: PBMCs or T cells enriched from blood (not recorded which). Written as DNA, the CDR3 is TGTGCCAGCAACGGGGGACAGGATCCCACATATAGCAATCAGCCCCAGCATTTT. Amino acid sequence: CASNGGQDPTYSNQPQHF. The full variable domain, its missing parts supplied by reference TRBV28 and TRBJ1-5, is DVKVTQSSRYLVKRTGEKVFLECVQDMDHENMFWYRQDPGLGLRLIYFSYDVKMKEKGDIPEGYSVSREKKERFSLILESASTNQTSMYLCASNGGQDPTYSNQPQHFGDGTRLSIL.